A single sample gave rise to the 21 T cell receptor beta chains below, sequenced in a study of T cell responses to AZD1222 COVID-19 vaccine. Produced via immunoSEQ multiplex PCR; TCRdb's table is partial and in-frame only. Here the sample spans some 140,000 clones, approximately 90% being singletons. The material sequenced was peripheral blood, taken on day 0 of AZD1222 vaccination. These receptor sequences come from an adult in good health.

The chain couples TRBV27 to TRBJ2-3; 9 bases agree with TRBD2. CDR1 and CDR2 from the germline V gene are MNHEY and SMNVEV (reference sequence). V lost 5 bases to trimming and J lost 6 bases; unmatched junction nucleotides: 9. The length of the CDR3 is 15 residues. This CDR3 is CASSPMAGGLDTQYF. CDR3 nucleotides: TGTGCCAGCAGTCCCATGGCGGGGGGGCTCGATACGCAGTATTTT.

V usage is TRBV13 and J usage is TRBJ2-1, with D tentatively TRBD1 or TRBD2 (5 bases each). This CDR3 contains 14 residues. Per the germline V gene, CDR1 is PRHDT and CDR2 is FYEKMQ (reference sequence). V lost 7 bases and J 1 base, leaving 11 bases between the germline ends. The CDR3 loop is CASTPRGSYNEQFF. The CDR3, as DNA: TGTGCCAGCACCCCGAGGGGATCCTACAATGAGCAGTTCTTC.

This chain connects TRBV3-1 (or the pseudogene TRBV3-2) to TRBJ2-7, with D unclear. Trimming shortened V by 0 bases and J by 7 bases, and 7 bases separated the two germline ends. The CDR3 extends over 12 amino acids. Germline V CDR1 and CDR2: LGHDT, YNNKEL (reference sequence). CDR3 bases: TGTGCCAGCAGCCAAGATGCGAGAGAGCAGTACTTC. It encodes CASSQDAREQYF.

The rearrangement links TRBV4-3 to TRBJ2-1; 11 bases are shared with TRBD2. J was trimmed by 10 bases and V by 1 base; bases with no gene match: 12. CDR1 is LGHNA, CDR2 YSLEER, per germline. There are 17 residues in the CDR3. The CDR3 DNA reads as TGCGCCAGCAGCCAAGCCAATTTAGCGGGGGGGGACTACGAGCAGTTCTTC. Translating it yields CASSQANLAGGDYEQFF.

This chain links TRBV12-3 or TRBV12-4 with TRBJ2-7, with 8 bases aligning to TRBD2. There are 12 residues in the CDR3. The trim removed 6 bases at V and 2 bases at J, leaving 0 bases unmatched. The CDR3 protein is CASRGLAYEQYF. Written as DNA, the CDR3 is TGTGCCAGCAGGGGACTAGCCTACGAGCAGTACTTC.

As DNA, the CDR3 is TGTGCCAGCAGCTTCGACCGGCAGGAAAAAGAGACCCAGTACTTC. Amino acid sequence: CASSFDRQEKETQYF. The chain has TRBV7-9 and TRBJ2-5; D unclear. V was shortened by 3 bases and J by 3 bases, with 14 bases between the two germline ends. Germline CDR1 reads SEHNR; CDR2 reads FQNEAQ (reference sequence). The CDR3 totals 15 residues.

The chain has TRBV5-4 and TRBJ2-7; D is undetermined. Trimming cost V 0 bases and J 3 bases, with 13 bases left between them. CDR3 length equals 15 residues. Looked up from germline, CDR1 is SGHNT and CDR2 is YYREEE (reference sequence). CDR3 sequence: CASSLGGGKGYEQYF. Written as DNA, the CDR3 is TGTGCCAGCAGCTTGGGGGGTGGTAAGGGCTACGAGCAGTACTTC.

CDR3 coding DNA: TGTGCCAGCCACGGAGGGCCTAATGAAAAACTGTTTTTT. Amino acids: CASHGGPNEKLFF. This rearrangement joins TRBV28 to TRBJ1-4; D is unclear. CDR1 is MDHEN, CDR2 SYDVKM, per germline. Trimming cost V 8 bases and J 3 bases, with 10 bases left between them. This CDR3 has 13 amino acids. The full variable domain, rest sourced from reference TRBV28 and TRBJ1-4, is DVKVTQSSRYLVKRTGEKVFLECVQDMDHENMFWYRQDPGLGLRLIYFSYDVKMKEKGDIPEGYSVSREKKERFSLILESASTNQTSMYLCASHGGPNEKLFFGSGTQLSVL.

The J gene is TRBJ1-3, the V gene TRBV9, with 9 bases lining up with TRBD1. After removal of 3 bases from V and 0 bases from J, the junction contained 7 bases not matched to a gene. The CDR3 is made up of 17 amino acids. Germline-derived CDR1 and CDR2 are SGDLS and YYNGEE. The CDR3 DNA sequence: TGTGCCAGCAGCGCAAGGGACAGGGTATTCTCTGGAAACACCATATATTTT. Protein product: CASSARDRVFSGNTIYF.

This clone was observed a few times. This chain joins TRBV28 and TRBJ2-7; 7 positions agree with TRBD1. Germline V gene lookup returns CDR1 MDHEN and CDR2 SYDVKM. CDR3 length equals 16 residues. V shed 4 bases, J shed 5 bases, and the junction held 14 bases outside the gene matches. The CDR3 is CASSSSFDRAPHEQYF. The CDR3 coding sequence is TGTGCCAGCAGTTCTTCCTTCGACAGGGCCCCCCACGAGCAGTACTTC. The variable domain in full, completed from reference TRBV28 and TRBJ2-7, reads DVKVTQSSRYLVKRTGEKVFLECVQDMDHENMFWYRQDPGLGLRLIYFSYDVKMKEKGDIPEGYSVSREKKERFSLILESASTNQTSMYLCASSSSFDRAPHEQYFGPGTRLTVT.

The gene calls are TRBV3-1 (or the pseudogene TRBV3-2) and TRBJ2-5; 11 bases line up with TRBD2. V dropped 5 bases and J dropped 4; count of bases not matched to a gene: 3. The CDR3 extends over 14 amino acids. Germline V lookup: CDR1 LGHDT, CDR2 YNNKEL (reference sequence). CDR3 in DNA: TGTGCCAGCAGCACTACTAGCGGGGGAGAGACCCAGTACTTC. Protein sequence: CASSTTSGGETQYF.

J is TRBJ2-5 and V is TRBV7-3; no clear D. The CDR3 consists of 13 residues. The V gene lost 4 bases and the J gene lost 5 bases, with 11 bases spanning the gap. Germline V gene sequence: CDR1 SGHTA, CDR2 FQGTGA. CDR3: CASSSGPGETQYF. CDR3 in DNA: TGTGCCAGCAGCTCCGGACCCGGGGAGACCCAGTACTTC.

The J gene is TRBJ1-5, the V gene TRBV6-5, with D tentatively TRBD1 (6 bases). This CDR3 region has 12 residues. V was pared by 5 bases and J by 9 bases, with 11 bases between. Germline CDR1 reads MNHEY; CDR2 reads SVGAGI. CDR3 protein: CASSPRGGPQHF. DNA for the CDR3: TGTGCCAGCAGTCCGCGAGGGGGGCCCCAGCATTTT.

The V gene is TRBV6-5, the J gene TRBJ2-7; maybe TRBD1 (6 bases). CDR3 length: 15 residues. V lost 6 bases to trimming and J lost 0 bases, with 15 bases between them. Germline-derived CDR1 and CDR2 are MNHEY and SVGAGI. CDR3: CASSGQLQISYEQYF. The CDR3 bases are TGTGCCAGCAGCGGACAGCTTCAAATCTCCTACGAGCAGTACTTC.

The chain recombines TRBV7-8 with TRBJ1-4, with 8 nucleotides matching TRBD1. Trimming at V came to 6 bases and at J to 5 bases, leaving 8 bases not matched to a gene. This CDR3 spans 15 amino acids. The germline CDR1 and CDR2 sequences are SGHVS and FQNEAQ. CDR3 region: CASRPQGAGNEKLFF. CDR3 coding DNA: TGTGCCAGCAGGCCCCAGGGGGCAGGGAATGAAAAACTGTTTTTT.

For the CDR3, the DNA is TGTGCCAGCAGGATCCTGGGTCTGAGCAATCAGCCCCAGCATTTT. This sequence encodes CASRILGLSNQPQHF. This chain links TRBV19 with TRBJ1-5, with D hard to call. The germline gives CDR1 LNHDA, CDR2 SQIVND (reference sequence). The CDR3 runs to 15 residues. The V and J ends lost 9 bases and 1 base respectively, with 16 bases between them.

The chain uses TRBV23-1 and TRBJ2-7; D remains ambiguous. TRBV23-1 is designated an ORF whose function remains uncertain. This CDR3 is built from 18 residues. Trimming shortened V by 4 bases and J by 0 bases, and 22 bases separated the two germline ends. CDR3 protein: CASSLWIVGSHISYEQYF. The CDR3 nucleotides read TGCGCCAGCAGTCTCTGGATAGTAGGGTCCCACATCTCCTACGAGCAGTACTTC.

The chain recombines TRBV2 with TRBJ2-7, with a tentative D call TRBD1 (5 bases). The germline V gene encodes CDR1 SNHLY and CDR2 FYNNEI. The CDR3 is 13 amino acids. The V end was cut by 8 bases, the J end by 1 base, with 12 bases between. CDR3 residues: CASRRQTSYEQYF. CDR3 coding DNA: TGTGCCAGCCGTAGACAGACTTCCTACGAGCAGTACTTC.

The rearrangement joins TRBV10-3 to TRBJ1-5; D gene uncertain. V lost 1 base and J lost 1, with 5 bases in between. CDR1 is ENHRY, CDR2 SYGVKD, per germline. The CDR3 covers 14 residues. The CDR3 sequence is CAISELGSNQPQHF. CDR3 DNA sequence: TGTGCCATCAGTGAGTTGGGGAGCAATCAGCCCCAGCATTTT.

V and J are TRBV12-5 and TRBJ2-7; weak D call: TRBD2 (6 bases). V was cut by 5 bases and J by 3 bases, with 14 bases left in between. This CDR3 is built from 14 residues. The germline gives CDR1 LGHNT, CDR2 FRNRAP. This CDR3 reads CASGRNTGGYEQYF. As DNA, the CDR3 is TGTGCTAGTGGTCGTAACACCGGGGGCTACGAGCAGTACTTC.

This chain connects TRBV6-5 to TRBJ1-1; no definite D call. This CDR3 contains 11 residues. Germline V gene lookup returns CDR1 MNHEY and CDR2 SVGAGI. V shed 2 bases and J shed 7 bases, with 5 bases lying between them. CDR3 sequence (DNA): TGTGCCAGCAGTTACGGCGGTGAAGCTTTCTTT. This gives the protein CASSYGGEAFF.